The 29 T cell receptor beta chains below were found in one sample sequenced in a study of T cells and Merkel cell carcinoma outcomes. TCRdb's copy holds only in-frame clones and misses some; the assay was immunoSEQ multiplex PCR. The sample includes over 15,000 clones, more than 80% of them seen just once. Sequenced material: tumor tissue from Merkel cell carcinoma. Receptors originate from a human donor with Merkel cell carcinoma.

The rearrangement joins TRBV4-2 to TRBJ1-3; a weak D match, TRBD1 (6 bases). Germline assignment: CDR1 LGHNA and CDR2 YNFKEQ. V was pared by 2 bases and J by 4 bases, with 15 bases between. The CDR3 runs to 16 residues. This CDR3 is CASSQLAGTSGNTIYF. Here the CDR3 DNA reads TGTGCCAGCAGCCAACTTGCCGGGACATCAGGAAACACCATATATTTT.

The CDR3 loop is CASSSGGIDTQYF. CDR3 sequence (DNA): TGTGCCAGCAGCTCGGGGGGGATAGATACGCAGTATTTT. V gene TRBV11-2 combines with J gene TRBJ2-3; TRBD2 matches 8 bases. CDR1 and CDR2 (germline): SGHAT, FQNNGV. J lost 5 bases, V lost 4 bases, and 2 bases had no gene match. The CDR3 sequence is 13 residues long.

The gene calls are TRBV28 and TRBJ1-4; D uncertain. The CDR3 extends over 13 amino acids. V was pared by 2 bases and J by 7 bases, with 8 bases between. Germline V gene lookup returns CDR1 MDHEN and CDR2 SYDVKM. The CDR3 is CASSLSHIEKLFF. The CDR3, as DNA: TGTGCCAGCAGTTTAAGTCATATTGAAAAACTGTTTTTT. Full variable domain (outside the CDR3, taken from reference TRBV28 and TRBJ1-4): DVKVTQSSRYLVKRTGEKVFLECVQDMDHENMFWYRQDPGLGLRLIYFSYDVKMKEKGDIPEGYSVSREKKERFSLILESASTNQTSMYLCASSLSHIEKLFFGSGTQLSVL.

The V call is TRBV28, the J call TRBJ1-1; D is possibly TRBD1 (5 bases). The germline CDR1 and CDR2 sequences are MDHEN and SYDVKM. The CDR3 totals 12 residues. Trimming cost V 7 bases and J 8 bases, with 14 bases left between them. In nucleotides, the CDR3 is TGTGCCAGCACCCACTTGGGACGCGAAGCTTTCTTT. Encoded protein: CASTHLGREAFF.

This clone was seen once. The chain links TRBV11-2 to TRBJ2-7; D is uncertain. The germline V gene encodes CDR1 SGHAT and CDR2 FQNNGV. The CDR3 length is 13 residues. The ends were cut back, 3 bases at V and 7 bases at J, with 13 bases in the middle. The CDR3 region is CASSFTPFWEQYF. The DNA of the CDR3 is TGTGCCAGCAGCTTTACCCCTTTCTGGGAGCAGTACTTC.

About this clone: Other DNA variants within this sample encode the same CDR3. This chain links TRBV9 with TRBJ1-3; D unclear. V lost 0 bases, J lost 7 bases, and 8 bases lay in between. CDR1 SGDLS and CDR2 YYNGEE come from the germline V gene. CDR3 length equals 13 residues. The CDR3 nucleotides read TGTGCCAGCAGCGTAGAGGGTGGGAACACCATATATTTT. Translated, it gives CASSVEGGNTIYF.

The gene calls are TRBV6-6 and TRBJ1-5, with D maybe TRBD1 (5 bases). This CDR3 comprises 15 residues. Germline CDR1 and CDR2: MNHNY and SVGAGI (reference sequence). Trimming pared 6 bases from V and 4 bases from J, leaving 16 bases between. CDR3 region: CASRHPHTGNQPQHF. For the CDR3, the DNA is TGTGCCAGCAGACATCCCCACACAGGAAATCAGCCCCAGCATTTT.

A word on this clone: One end of the junction does not line up with germline, which may come from a read error. The gene calls are TRBV5-1 and TRBJ1-3; tentative D call: TRBD1 (6 bases). The CDR3 is made up of 12 amino acids. The germline V gene has CDR1 SGHRS and CDR2 YFSETQ. CDR3 region: CASSPEGERALF. CDR3 DNA sequence: TGCGCCAGCAGCCCGGAGGGGGAGAGGGCCCTATTT.

Only a few counts were recorded for this clone. The chain recombines TRBV10-2 with TRBJ1-6, with a weak D call TRBD1 (5 bases). CDR1 WSHSY and CDR2 SAAADI come from the germline V gene. V lost 0 bases and J lost 8, with 8 bases in between. This CDR3 has 14 amino acids. In DNA, the CDR3 is TGCGCCAGCAGTGAGTCGGGGGATGATTCACCCCTCCACTTT. It is translated as CASSESGDDSPLHF.

The rearrangement links TRBV2 to TRBJ1-2, with a tentative D call TRBD1 (5 bases). Germline V gene data show CDR1 as SNHLY and CDR2 as FYNNEI. This CDR3 has 11 residues. The V and J ends lost 6 bases and 5 bases respectively, with 7 bases between them. DNA of the CDR3: TGTGCCAGCAGAGAGGGGTATGGCTACACCTTC. Its protein product is CASREGYGYTF.

This rearrangement joins TRBV7-9 to TRBJ1-1; D uncertain. The CDR3 is 14 residues long. Germline assignment: CDR1 SEHNR and CDR2 FQNEAQ (reference sequence). V was trimmed by 1 base and J by 2 bases, leaving 8 bases between them. CDR3 DNA sequence: TGTGCCAGCAGCTTAGGGGGATTTAACACTGAAGCTTTCTTT. Translating gives CASSLGGFNTEAFF.

CDR3 region: CASSLSDLRNTGELFF. In nucleotides, the CDR3 is TGTGCCAGCAGCTTATCAGACCTACGGAACACCGGGGAGCTGTTTTTT. This sequence joins TRBV11-1 and TRBJ2-2, with unresolved D. Germline CDR1 and CDR2: SGHAT and FQDESV (reference sequence). The CDR3 length is 16 residues. Trimming left V 2 bases short and J 1 base short, with 11 bases between.

The CDR3 region has the DNA TGTGCCAGCAGTTGGGACAGGGCTGGAGGCGAGCAGTACTTC. Amino acids: CASSWDRAGGEQYF. The chain couples TRBV28 to TRBJ2-7, with 9 bases lining up with TRBD1. Per germline, CDR1 MDHEN and CDR2 SYDVKM. The CDR3 covers 14 residues. Trimming cost V 4 bases and J 6 bases; bases outside gene matches: 7. Based on the CDR3 plus reference TRBV28 and TRBJ2-7, the full variable domain is DVKVTQSSRYLVKRTGEKVFLECVQDMDHENMFWYRQDPGLGLRLIYFSYDVKMKEKGDIPEGYSVSREKKERFSLILESASTNQTSMYLCASSWDRAGGEQYFGPGTRLTVT.

This clone was picked up one time. This chain uses TRBV25-1 with TRBJ1-1, with 9 bases fitting TRBD1. Germline V gene sequence: CDR1 MGHDK, CDR2 SYGVNS. V was pared by 3 bases and J by 4 bases, with 6 bases of the junction left unmatched. The CDR3 is made up of 15 amino acids. The CDR3 DNA reads TGTGCCAGCAGTGACTCCACGACAGGGGGCACTGAAGCTTTCTTT. Its translation: CASSDSTTGGTEAFF. Combining the CDR3 with reference TRBV25-1 and TRBJ1-1 gives the whole variable domain EADIYQTPRYLVIGTGKKITLECSQTMGHDKMYWYQQDPGMELHLIHYSYGVNSTEKGDLSSESTVSRIRTEHFPLTLESARPSHTSQYLCASSDSTTGGTEAFFGQGTRLTVV.

The genes are TRBV5-3 and TRBJ2-7; 12 bases fit TRBD2. TRBV5-3 is known as an ORF, though its function is uncertain. The CDR3 spans 17 residues. V lost 0 bases to trimming and J lost 7 bases; unmatched junction nucleotides: 11. Here the CDR3 reads CARSLAFGLAGPKEQYF. The CDR3 DNA reads as TGTGCCAGAAGCTTGGCCTTCGGACTAGCGGGACCCAAGGAGCAGTACTTC.

V usage is TRBV28 and J usage is TRBJ1-2, with D unresolved. Deletions cut 2 bases from V and 8 bases from J, with 15 bases between. Germline V gene lookup returns CDR1 MDHEN and CDR2 SYDVKM. The CDR3 runs 14 residues. Here the CDR3 reads CASSLEAQNRGYTF. Written as DNA, the CDR3 is TGTGCCAGCAGTTTAGAGGCCCAAAACCGAGGCTACACCTTC.

The table lists this clone with a few counts. The V call is TRBV28, the J call TRBJ1-4; D gene unclear. V dropped 2 bases and J dropped 3 bases, with 10 bases sitting between them. CDR3 size: 15 residues. Germline-derived CDR1 and CDR2 are MDHEN and SYDVKM. The CDR3 DNA follows: TGTGCCAGCAGTTTAAGCTGGGCGCCTAATGAAAAACTGTTTTTT. Translating it yields CASSLSWAPNEKLFF. The full variable domain, with the rest looked up from reference TRBV28 and TRBJ1-4, is DVKVTQSSRYLVKRTGEKVFLECVQDMDHENMFWYRQDPGLGLRLIYFSYDVKMKEKGDIPEGYSVSREKKERFSLILESASTNQTSMYLCASSLSWAPNEKLFFGSGTQLSVL.

Concerning this clone: The junction departs from germline at one end; a sequencing error may be responsible. This chain connects TRBV18 to TRBJ2-7; TRBD1 matches at 7 bases. CDR3 length: 14 residues. The germline V gene has CDR1 KGHSH and CDR2 LQKENI. The CDR3 protein is CASSPPGQLYEQYF. In DNA, the CDR3 is TGTGCCAGCTCTCCACCGGGACAGCTATACGAGCAGTACTTC.

This clone occurred once. The chain carries TRBV5-1 and TRBJ2-1, with TRBD2 matching 9 bases. The V gene's germline CDR1 is SGHRS and CDR2 YFSETQ. V shed 2 bases and J 10 bases; nucleotides not matched to a gene: 4. The CDR3 length is 13 residues. CDR3 in amino acids: CASSFSGGPEQFF. As DNA, the CDR3 is TGCGCCAGCAGCTTTAGCGGGGGCCCCGAGCAGTTCTTC.

The chain links TRBV5-1 to TRBJ2-2; 8 bases fit TRBD1. The J segment lost 5 bases and the V segment lost 6 bases, leaving 6 bases of the junction unmatched. The germline CDR1 and CDR2 sequences are SGHRS and YFSETQ. The CDR3 runs 14 residues. Here the CDR3 reads CASNATGVTGELFF. The CDR3 DNA follows: TGCGCCAGCAACGCGACAGGGGTTACCGGGGAGCTGTTTTTT.

V gene TRBV27 combines with J gene TRBJ2-7; TRBD1 or TRBD2 may be the D gene (5 bases each). The CDR3 sequence is 13 residues long. Germline values: CDR1 MNHEY, CDR2 SMNVEV (reference sequence). Trimming removed 9 bases at V and 4 bases at J, with 16 bases between. The CDR3 DNA sequence: TGTGCCAGACAAATTCCTGGGGGTTACGAGCAGTACTTC. Its protein product is CARQIPGGYEQYF.

V usage is TRBV11-2 and J usage is TRBJ1-2; possibly TRBD1 for D (5 bases). The CDR3 has 14 amino acids. Germline loops: CDR1 SGHAT, CDR2 FQNNGV. The V end lost 5 bases, the J end lost 4 bases, and 14 bases lay between the germline ends. This CDR3 reads CASSADRLSYGYTF. CDR3 bases: TGTGCCAGCAGCGCAGACAGACTAAGCTATGGCTACACCTTC. Complete variable domain (other parts from reference TRBV11-2 and TRBJ1-2): EAGVAQSPRYKIIEKRQSVAFWCNPISGHATLYWYQQILGQGPKLLIQFQNNGVVDDSQLPKDRFSAERLKGVDSTLKIQPAKLEDSAVYLCASSADRLSYGYTFGSGTRLTVV.

The rearrangement uses TRBV5-1 and TRBJ2-5; TRBD1 or TRBD2 may be the D gene (5 bases each). V lost 3 bases to trimming and J lost 5 bases, with 23 bases between them. The CDR3 spans 17 residues. Germline V gene lookup returns CDR1 SGHRS and CDR2 YFSETQ. CDR3 in amino acids: CASSWGSALGDKETQYF. CDR3 coding DNA: TGCGCCAGCAGCTGGGGGTCTGCGTTGGGAGACAAGGAGACCCAGTACTTC.

The V gene is TRBV10-3, the J gene TRBJ2-5; D is undetermined. The CDR3 contains 13 residues. With 4 bases removed from V and 0 bases from J, the gap between germline ends came to 6 bases. The germline V gene encodes CDR1 ENHRY and CDR2 SYGVKD. The CDR3 spells CAISVTDQETQYF. As DNA, the CDR3 is TGTGCCATCAGTGTGACGGACCAAGAGACCCAGTACTTC.

Only a few counts were recorded for this clone. The rearrangement uses TRBV18 and TRBJ1-1; the D gene is possibly TRBD1 (6 bases). The CDR3 length is 16 residues. Germline assignment: CDR1 KGHSH and CDR2 LQKENI. V gave up 3 bases and J gave up 1 base, with 15 bases separating them. In DNA, the CDR3 is TGTGCCAGCTCACCGAGGACAGTCGACGGGAACACTGAAGCTTTCTTT. It codes for CASSPRTVDGNTEAFF.

The V and J genes are TRBV27 and TRBJ2-1; 7 nucleotides match TRBD2. Germline CDR1 MNHEY, CDR2 SMNVEV (reference sequence). The CDR3 is 15 amino acids. V dropped 3 bases and J dropped 10; count of bases not matched to a gene: 12. The CDR3 DNA is TGTGCCAGCAGTTTCCTTACCGGGGAGGGTTGGGAGCAGTTCTTC. Residues: CASSFLTGEGWEQFF.

V is TRBV5-1 and J is TRBJ1-4; D gene unclear. The V end was cut by 4 bases, the J end by 8 bases, with 21 bases between. The germline gives CDR1 SGHRS, CDR2 YFSETQ. The CDR3 covers 16 residues. The CDR3 loop reads CASSPSTSDFGEKLFF. For the CDR3, the DNA is TGCGCCAGCAGCCCCTCCACTTCAGACTTTGGGGAAAAACTGTTTTTT.

The chain employs TRBV6-4 and TRBJ1-1, with D unresolved. The CDR3 covers 13 residues. Between the trimmed V and J ends, which lost 4 bases and 0 bases, there was a span of 6 bases. Germline V gene sequence: CDR1 MRHNA, CDR2 SNTAGT. The CDR3 DNA reads as TGTGCCAGCAGTGTGACGGTGAACACTGAAGCTTTCTTT. Translating gives CASSVTVNTEAFF.

The rearrangement joins TRBV5-6 to TRBJ2-7, with 8 bases identical to TRBD1. There are 13 residues in the CDR3. The germline V gene has CDR1 SGHDT and CDR2 YYEEEE. V trimming: 7 bases; J trimming: 0 bases; junction bases outside the gene matches: 3. As DNA, the CDR3 is TGTGCCAGCGCCGACAGGGGCTCCTACGAGCAGTACTTC. Residues: CASADRGSYEQYF.